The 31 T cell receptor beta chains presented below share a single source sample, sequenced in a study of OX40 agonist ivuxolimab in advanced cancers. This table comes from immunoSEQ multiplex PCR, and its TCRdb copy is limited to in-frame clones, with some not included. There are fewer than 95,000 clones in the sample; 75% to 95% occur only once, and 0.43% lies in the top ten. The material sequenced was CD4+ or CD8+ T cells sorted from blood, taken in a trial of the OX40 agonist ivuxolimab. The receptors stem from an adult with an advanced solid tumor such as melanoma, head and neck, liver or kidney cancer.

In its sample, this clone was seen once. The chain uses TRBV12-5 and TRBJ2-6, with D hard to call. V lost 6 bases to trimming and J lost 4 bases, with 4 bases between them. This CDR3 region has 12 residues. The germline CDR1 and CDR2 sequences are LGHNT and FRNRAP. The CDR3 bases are TGTGCTAGTGGGGACGGGGCCAACGTCCTGACTTTC. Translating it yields CASGDGANVLTF.

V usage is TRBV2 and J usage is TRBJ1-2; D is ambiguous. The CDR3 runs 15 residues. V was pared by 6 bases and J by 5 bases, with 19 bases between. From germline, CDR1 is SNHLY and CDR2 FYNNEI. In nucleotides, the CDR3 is TGTGCCAGCAGCGAATCCCTGGGAGGAGGATATGGCTACACCTTC. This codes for CASSESLGGGYGYTF.

CDR3 DNA sequence: TGCAGCGTTGAAGCTGGGGCAGATACGCAGTATTTT. Protein product: CSVEAGADTQYF. This chain links TRBV29-1 with TRBJ2-3, with D uncertain. The germline CDR1 and CDR2 sequences are SQVTM and ANQGSEA. This CDR3 spans 12 amino acids. V was cut by 1 base and J by 4 bases, with 6 bases left in between.

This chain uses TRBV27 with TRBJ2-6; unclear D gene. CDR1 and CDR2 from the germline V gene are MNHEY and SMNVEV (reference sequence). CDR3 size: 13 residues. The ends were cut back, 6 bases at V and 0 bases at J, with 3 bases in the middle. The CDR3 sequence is CASRVSGANVLTF. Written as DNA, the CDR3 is TGTGCCAGCAGAGTCTCTGGGGCCAACGTCCTGACTTTC.

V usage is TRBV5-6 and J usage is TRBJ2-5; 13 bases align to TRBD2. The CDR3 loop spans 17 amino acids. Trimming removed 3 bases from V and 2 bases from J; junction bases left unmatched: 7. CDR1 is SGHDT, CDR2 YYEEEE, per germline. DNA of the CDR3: TGTGCCAGCAGCTCCCGGACTAGCGGGAGTGAGCAAGAGACCCAGTACTTC. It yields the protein CASSSRTSGSEQETQYF.

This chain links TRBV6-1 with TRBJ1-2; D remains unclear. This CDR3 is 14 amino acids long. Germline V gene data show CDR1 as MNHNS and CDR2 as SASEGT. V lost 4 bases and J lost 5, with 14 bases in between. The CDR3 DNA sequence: TGTGCCAGCAGTGGGAGCGGTCCCCGGTATGGCTACACCTTC. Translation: CASSGSGPRYGYTF.

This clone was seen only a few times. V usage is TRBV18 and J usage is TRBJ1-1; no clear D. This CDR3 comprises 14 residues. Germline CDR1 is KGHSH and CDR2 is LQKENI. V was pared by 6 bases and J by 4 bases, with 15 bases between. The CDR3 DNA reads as TGTGCCAGCTCCCCGCTCCCTTTGGGCACTGAAGCTTTCTTT. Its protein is CASSPLPLGTEAFF. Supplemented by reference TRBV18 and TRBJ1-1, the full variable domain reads NAGVMQNPRHLVRRRGQEARLRCSPMKGHSHVYWYRQLPEEGLKFMVYLQKENIIDESGMPKERFSAEFPKEGPSILRIQQVVRGDSAAYFCASSPLPLGTEAFFGQGTRLTVV.

The CDR3 is CASSLYNEQFF. For the CDR3, the DNA is TGTGCCAGCAGCTTATACAATGAGCAGTTCTTC. J is TRBJ2-1 and V is TRBV5-4; D not certain. V was pared by 2 bases and J by 4 bases, with 1 base between. Germline CDR1 reads SGHNT; CDR2 reads YYREEE (reference sequence). The CDR3 has 11 amino acids. Drawing the rest from reference TRBV5-4 and TRBJ2-1, the complete variable domain is ETGVTQSPTHLIKTRGQQVTLRCSSQSGHNTVSWYQQALGQGPQFIFQYYREEENGRGNFPPRFSGLQFPNYSSELNVNALELDDSALYLCASSLYNEQFFGPGTRLTVL.

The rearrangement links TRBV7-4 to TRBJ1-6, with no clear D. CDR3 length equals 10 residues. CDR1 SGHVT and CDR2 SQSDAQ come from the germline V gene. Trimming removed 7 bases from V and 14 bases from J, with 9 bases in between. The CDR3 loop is CASTPDALHF. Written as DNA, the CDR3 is TGTGCCAGCACCCCTGACGCCCTCCACTTT.

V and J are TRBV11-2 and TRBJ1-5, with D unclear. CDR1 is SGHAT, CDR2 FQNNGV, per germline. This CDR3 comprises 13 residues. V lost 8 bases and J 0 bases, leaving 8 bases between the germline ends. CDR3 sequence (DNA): TGTGCCAGCCAACTGCATAGCAATCAGCCCCAGCATTTT. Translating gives CASQLHSNQPQHF.

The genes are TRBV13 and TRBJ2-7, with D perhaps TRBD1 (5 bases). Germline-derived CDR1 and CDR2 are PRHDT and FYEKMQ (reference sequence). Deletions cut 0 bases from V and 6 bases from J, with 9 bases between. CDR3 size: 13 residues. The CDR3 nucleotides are TGTGCCAGCAGCTTAGGGACAGCCGGCGAGCAGTACTTC. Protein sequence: CASSLGTAGEQYF.

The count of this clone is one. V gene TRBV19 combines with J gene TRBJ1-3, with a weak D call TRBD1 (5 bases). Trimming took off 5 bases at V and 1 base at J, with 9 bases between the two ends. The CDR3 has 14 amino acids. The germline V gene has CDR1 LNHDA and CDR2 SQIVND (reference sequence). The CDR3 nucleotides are TGTGCCAGTAGTCGACAGTTATCTGGAAACACCATATATTTT. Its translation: CASSRQLSGNTIYF.

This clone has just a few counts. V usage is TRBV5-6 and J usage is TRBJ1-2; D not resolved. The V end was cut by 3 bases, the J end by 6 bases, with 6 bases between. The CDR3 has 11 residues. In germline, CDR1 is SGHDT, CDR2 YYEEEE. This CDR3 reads CASSWVHGYTF. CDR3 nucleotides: TGTGCCAGCAGCTGGGTACATGGCTACACCTTC.

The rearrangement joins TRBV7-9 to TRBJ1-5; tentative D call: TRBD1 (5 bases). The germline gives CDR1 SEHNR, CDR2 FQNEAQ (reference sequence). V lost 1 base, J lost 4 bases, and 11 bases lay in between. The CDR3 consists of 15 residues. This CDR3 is CASSLDPGRNQPQHF. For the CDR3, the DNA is TGTGCCAGCAGCTTAGATCCGGGACGGAATCAGCCCCAGCATTTT.

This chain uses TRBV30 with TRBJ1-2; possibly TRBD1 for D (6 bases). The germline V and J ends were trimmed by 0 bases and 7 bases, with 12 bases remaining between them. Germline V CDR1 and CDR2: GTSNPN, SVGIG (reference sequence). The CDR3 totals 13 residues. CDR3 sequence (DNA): TGTGCCTGGAGTGTAGGGGGGCGTCTTGGCTACACCTTC. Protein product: CAWSVGGRLGYTF.

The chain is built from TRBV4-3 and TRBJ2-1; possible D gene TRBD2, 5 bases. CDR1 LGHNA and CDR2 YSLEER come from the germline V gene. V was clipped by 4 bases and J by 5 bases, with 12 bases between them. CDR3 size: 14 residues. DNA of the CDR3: TGCGCCAGCAGCCTTGAGGCGGGTAACAATGAGCAGTTCTTC. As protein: CASSLEAGNNEQFF.

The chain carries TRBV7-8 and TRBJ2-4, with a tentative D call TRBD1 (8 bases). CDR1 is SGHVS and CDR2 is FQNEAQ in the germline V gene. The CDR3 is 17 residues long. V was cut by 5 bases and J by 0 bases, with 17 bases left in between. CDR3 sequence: CASSPDRGGIAKNIQYF. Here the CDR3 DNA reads TGTGCCAGCAGCCCTGACAGGGGAGGGATAGCCAAAAACATTCAGTACTTC. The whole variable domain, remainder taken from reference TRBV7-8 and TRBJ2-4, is GAGVSQSPRYKVAKRGQDVALRCDPISGHVSLFWYQQALGQGPEFLTYFQNEAQLDKSGLPSDRFFAERPEGSVSTLKIQRTQQEDSAVYLCASSPDRGGIAKNIQYFGAGTRLSVL.

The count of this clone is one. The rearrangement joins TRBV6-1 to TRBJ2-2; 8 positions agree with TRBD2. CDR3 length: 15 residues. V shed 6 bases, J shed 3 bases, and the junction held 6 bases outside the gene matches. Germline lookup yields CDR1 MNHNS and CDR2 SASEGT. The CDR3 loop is CASRVPAGDTGELFF. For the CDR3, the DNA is TGTGCCAGCAGAGTGCCAGCGGGAGACACCGGGGAGCTGTTTTTT.

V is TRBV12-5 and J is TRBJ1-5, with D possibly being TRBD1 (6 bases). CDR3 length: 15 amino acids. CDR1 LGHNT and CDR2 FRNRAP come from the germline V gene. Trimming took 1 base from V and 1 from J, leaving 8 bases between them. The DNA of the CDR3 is TGTGCTAGTGGTTTGGCACAGGGAAGCAATCAGCCCCAGCATTTT. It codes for CASGLAQGSNQPQHF.

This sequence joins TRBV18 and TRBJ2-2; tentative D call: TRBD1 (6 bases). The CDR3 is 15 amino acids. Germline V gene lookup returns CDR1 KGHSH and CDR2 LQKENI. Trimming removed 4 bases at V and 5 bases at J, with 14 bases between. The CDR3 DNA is TGTGCCAGCTCACGCGATACAGGGAATACCGGGGAGCTGTTTTTT. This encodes CASSRDTGNTGELFF. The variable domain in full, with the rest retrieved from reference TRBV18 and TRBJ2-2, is NAGVMQNPRHLVRRRGQEARLRCSPMKGHSHVYWYRQLPEEGLKFMVYLQKENIIDESGMPKERFSAEFPKEGPSILRIQQVVRGDSAAYFCASSRDTGNTGELFFGEGSRLTVL.

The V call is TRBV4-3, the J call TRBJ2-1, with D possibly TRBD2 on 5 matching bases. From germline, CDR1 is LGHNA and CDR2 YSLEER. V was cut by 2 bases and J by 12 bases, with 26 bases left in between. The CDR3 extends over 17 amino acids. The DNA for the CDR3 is TGCGCCAGCAGCCAACCCCCCGGGCTCAATACCCCTGGGAGGCAGTTCTTC. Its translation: CASSQPPGLNTPGRQFF.

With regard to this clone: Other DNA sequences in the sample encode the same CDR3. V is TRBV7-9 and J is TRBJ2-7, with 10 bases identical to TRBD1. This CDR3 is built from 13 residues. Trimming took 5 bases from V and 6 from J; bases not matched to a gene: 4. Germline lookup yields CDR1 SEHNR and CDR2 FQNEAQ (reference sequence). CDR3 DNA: TGTGCCAGCAGCCAGACAGGGGGCGGCGAGCAGTACTTC. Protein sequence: CASSQTGGGEQYF.

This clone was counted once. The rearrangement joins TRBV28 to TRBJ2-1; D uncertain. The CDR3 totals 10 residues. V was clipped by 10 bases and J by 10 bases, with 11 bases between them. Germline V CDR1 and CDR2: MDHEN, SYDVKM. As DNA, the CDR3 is TGTGCCATCGTCTGGGGAGAGCAGTTCTTC. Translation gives CAIVWGEQFF.

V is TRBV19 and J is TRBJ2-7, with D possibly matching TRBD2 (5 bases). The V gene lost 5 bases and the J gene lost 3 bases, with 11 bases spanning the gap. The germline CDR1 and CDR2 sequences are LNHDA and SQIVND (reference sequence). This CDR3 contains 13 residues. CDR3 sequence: CASSALRGYEQYF. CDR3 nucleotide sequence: TGTGCCAGTAGTGCCCTTCGGGGCTACGAGCAGTACTTC. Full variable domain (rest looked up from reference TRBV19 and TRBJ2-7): DGGITQSPKYLFRKEGQNVTLSCEQNLNHDAMYWYRQDPGQGLRLIYYSQIVNDFQKGDIAEGYSVSREKKESFPLTVTSAQKNPTAFYLCASSALRGYEQYFGPGTRLTVT.

CDR3 residues: CASSPQANTGELFF. The CDR3 DNA reads TGTGCCAGCAGTCCCCAGGCGAACACCGGGGAGCTGTTTTTT. The V and J genes are TRBV6-1 and TRBJ2-2, with D unresolved. V was clipped by 5 bases and J by 0 bases, with 7 bases between them. Germline V gene lookup returns CDR1 MNHNS and CDR2 SASEGT. This CDR3 contains 14 residues.

The CDR3 DNA follows: TGCGCCAGCACCTTTAGCGGGGGAGGGGAGGAGACCCAGTACTTC. This gives the protein CASTFSGGGEETQYF. This sequence joins TRBV4-3 and TRBJ2-5; TRBD2 matches at 9 bases. CDR1 and CDR2 (germline): LGHNA, YSLEER. V lost 7 bases to trimming and J lost 5 bases; unmatched junction nucleotides: 11. This CDR3 is built from 15 residues.

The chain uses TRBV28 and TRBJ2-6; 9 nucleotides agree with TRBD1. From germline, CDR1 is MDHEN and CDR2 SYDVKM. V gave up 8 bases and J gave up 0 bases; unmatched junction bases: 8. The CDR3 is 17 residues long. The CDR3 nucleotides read TGTGCCAGCGGAGCGGGACAGGGAGTCTCTGGGGCCAACGTCCTGACTTTC. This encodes CASGAGQGVSGANVLTF.

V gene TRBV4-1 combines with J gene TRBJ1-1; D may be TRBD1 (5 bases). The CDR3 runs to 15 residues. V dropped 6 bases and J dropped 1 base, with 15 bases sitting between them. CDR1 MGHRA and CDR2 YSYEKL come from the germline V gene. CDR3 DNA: TGCGCCAGCAGGGTTATCCCTGGGGGGAACACTGAAGCTTTCTTT. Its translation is CASRVIPGGNTEAFF.

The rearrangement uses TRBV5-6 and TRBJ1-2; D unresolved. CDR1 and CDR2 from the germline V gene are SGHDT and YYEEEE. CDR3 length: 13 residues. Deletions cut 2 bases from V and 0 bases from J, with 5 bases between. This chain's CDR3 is CASSFGANYGYTF. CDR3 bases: TGTGCCAGCAGCTTCGGGGCTAACTATGGCTACACCTTC.

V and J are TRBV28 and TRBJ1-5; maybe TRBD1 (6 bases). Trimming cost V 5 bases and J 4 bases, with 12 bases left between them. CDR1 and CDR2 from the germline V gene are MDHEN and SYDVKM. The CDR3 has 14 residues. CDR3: CASSPTDRNQPQHF. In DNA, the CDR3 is TGTGCCAGCAGTCCCACGGACAGAAATCAGCCCCAGCATTTT.

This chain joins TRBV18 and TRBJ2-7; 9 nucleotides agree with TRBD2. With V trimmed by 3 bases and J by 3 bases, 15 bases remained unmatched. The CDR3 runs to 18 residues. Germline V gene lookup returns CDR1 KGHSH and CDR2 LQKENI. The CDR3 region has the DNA TGTGCCAGCTCACCGACGGGGGGAGCGGGGGGCTCCAGCTACGAGCAGTACTTC. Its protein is CASSPTGGAGGSSYEQYF. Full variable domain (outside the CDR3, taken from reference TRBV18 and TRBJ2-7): NAGVMQNPRHLVRRRGQEARLRCSPMKGHSHVYWYRQLPEEGLKFMVYLQKENIIDESGMPKERFSAEFPKEGPSILRIQQVVRGDSAAYFCASSPTGGAGGSSYEQYFGPGTRLTVT.